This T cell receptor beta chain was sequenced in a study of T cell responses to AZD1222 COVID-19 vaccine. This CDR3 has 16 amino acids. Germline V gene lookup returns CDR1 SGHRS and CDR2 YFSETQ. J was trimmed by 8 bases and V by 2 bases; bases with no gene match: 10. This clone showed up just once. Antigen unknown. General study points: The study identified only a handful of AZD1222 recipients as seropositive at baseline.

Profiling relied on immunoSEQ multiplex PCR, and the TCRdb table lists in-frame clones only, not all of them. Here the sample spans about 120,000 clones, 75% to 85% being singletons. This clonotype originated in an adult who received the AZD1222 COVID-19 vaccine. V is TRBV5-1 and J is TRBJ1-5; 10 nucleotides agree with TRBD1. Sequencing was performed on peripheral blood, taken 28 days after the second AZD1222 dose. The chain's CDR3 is CASSFGDRGQVEPQHF. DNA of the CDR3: TGCGCCAGCAGCTTCGGAGACAGGGGGCAGGTGGAGCCCCAGCATTTT. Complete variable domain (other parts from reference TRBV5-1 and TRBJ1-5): KAGVTQTPRYLIKTRGQQVTLSCSPISGHRSVSWYQQTPGQGLQFLFEYFSETQRNKGNFPGRFSGRQFSNSRSEMNVSTLELGDSALYLCASSFGDRGQVEPQHFGDGTRLSIL.